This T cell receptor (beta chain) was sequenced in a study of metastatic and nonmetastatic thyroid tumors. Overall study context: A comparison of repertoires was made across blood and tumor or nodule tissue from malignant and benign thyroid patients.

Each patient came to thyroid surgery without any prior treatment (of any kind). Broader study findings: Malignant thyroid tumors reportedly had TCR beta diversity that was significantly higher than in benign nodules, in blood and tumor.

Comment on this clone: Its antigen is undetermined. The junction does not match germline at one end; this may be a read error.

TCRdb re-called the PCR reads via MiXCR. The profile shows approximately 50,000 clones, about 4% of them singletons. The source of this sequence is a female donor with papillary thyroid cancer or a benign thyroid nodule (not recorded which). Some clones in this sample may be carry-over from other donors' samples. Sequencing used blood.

DNA of the CDR3: TGTGTCAGCAGCGATGGGAGCACAGATACGCAGTATTTT. Translating gives CVSSDGSTDTQYF. This chain connects TRBV2 to TRBJ2-3; no clear D gene. CDR3 length: 13 amino acids. The germline gives CDR1 SNHLY, CDR2 FYNNEI.